This T cell receptor beta chain was documented in a study of blood T cell repertoires in COVID-19. Looking at the study overall: Whether acute or convalescent, the COVID-19 samples came from the United States, Italy and Spain. T cells, B-cell-depleted T cells, or PBMCs provided the cDNA or gDNA that served as material.

Original methodology: Estimation of nucleated cell counts relied on the amplification of reference gene primers. Sequencing was performed with immunoSEQ multiplex PCR; in TCRdb, only in-frame clones are kept and a portion is missing. The V and J calls and clone size are taken from that table; D and trimming were inferred from the DNA. This table has about 170,000 clones, 85% to 90% appearing once. The CDR3 loop spans 16 amino acids. Germline lookup yields CDR1 SGHVS and CDR2 FQNEAQ. The V gene lost 5 bases and the J gene lost 0 bases, with 16 bases spanning the gap. The chain joins TRBV7-8 to TRBJ1-1; a possible D gene is TRBD1 (6 bases). Input material: peripheral blood. This receptor was obtained from a woman at least 80 years old in a cohort sampled during active or convalescent COVID-19. The CDR3 bases are TGTGCCAGCAGCCCGCCACAGGGAGCCATGAACACTGAAGCTTTCTTT. This encodes CASSPPQGAMNTEAFF.